This TCR beta chain was recorded in a study of human T cells and chemical hapten exposure (dated by TCRdb to about 2021). About the full investigation: For sensitization, 2% DPC in acetone was applied to a 2 cm by 2 cm area of upper inner arm skin. In alopecia patients, the study followed how the peripheral blood TCR repertoire changed in vivo over primary and secondary sensitization to diphenylcyclopropenone (DPC), a hapten. Blood samples were taken from patients before sensitization (week 0) and then at 2, 6 and about 24 weeks after DPC sensitization. Libraries were pooled for sequencing, and variation in per-sample TCR yields was attributed mainly to small differences in library volumes within the pool. Patch testing on the upper back used Finn chambers containing 0.01% DPC, with scoring done after 6 days according to International Contact Dermatitis Research Group standards. About 28 alopecia patients gave blood for TCR sequencing at one to four time points (pre-sensitization, 2, 6 and 24 weeks). Throughout the study period of 20 to 25 weeks, patients also received therapeutic DPC doses to the scalp every week. Most of the patients in the cohort were female, and the cohort covered alopecia areata with under or over 50% scalp involvement, alopecia totalis and alopecia universalis.

Libraries were made using RACE. Sequencing was performed on a NextSeq 500. During library preparation, unique molecular identifiers were attached to individual cDNA molecules so that TCRs could be counted in a quantitative, reproducible way. Each blood RNA sample was used to sequence both TCR alpha and TCR beta chains. In the paper's pipeline: The median number of TCRs per sample was roughly 94,000, ranging from roughly 20,000 to 700,000. V, J and CDR3 annotation of the TCR reads was carried out using the Decombinator software suite. For the PS versus PT1 abundance plots, all samples were subsampled to the same number of TCRs (28,000). Expanded TCRs were defined as absent before sensitization and observed at least eight times at the 2-week time point. TCRdb took the public reads, trimmed them with fastp at Q25, ran MiXCR for clone calling and kept in-frame beta chains. Entries are consolidated by CDR3 protein sequence, retaining the most common genes and DNA. The V and J calls shown here were made by TCRdb, not taken from the authors' results. This sample gives over 55,000 distinct CDR3 sequences in total; 9.9% of them show up just once. The biggest ten clones account for 8% to 10% of the sample.

Explained via the paper, the time point label denotes: pre-sensitization, week 0. The intended sense of this specimen's treatment or condition label: therapeutic diphenylcyclopropenone sensitization with weekly scalp DPC. At every patch-test visit, the blood draw took place before the patch test was put on. To be eligible, patients had to be aged 18 to 70, diagnosed with alopecia and judged suitable for DPC therapy, while pregnant patients were excluded. Unfractionated whole blood was collected in Tempus Blood RNA tubes, and total RNA was extracted from that blood. The CDR3 spans 13 residues, from the cysteine through the phenylalanine. Only the CDR3 DNA stays, 39 bases, in frame from base 1. For CDR1 and CDR2, the germline V gene (reference sequence) lists DFQATT and SNEGSKA. Relative to germline, V is missing 4 bases and J is missing 3 bases, with 3 bases of the junction outside any gene match.

A word on this clonotype: Its antigen remains unidentified. The input lacks base qualities; no much larger clone sits a single base away.

Study-wide findings and limitations: The number of TCRs above 1 in 1000 frequency did not change with DPC sensitization; there was no evidence of global repertoire structure alterations. Repeated subsampling changed both the strength of the expansion versus patch-test correlation and the threshold at which the correlation became significant. Because every patient had alopecia, a presumed autoimmune disease, the patients' immune response might differ from that of healthy individuals. A positive correlation was found between the number of PT1 expanded TCRs and patch test score, with significance reached at thresholds 8, 16 and 32 but not 4. Expanded TCRs formed significantly more large CDR3 similarity clusters than pre-sensitization or healthy control sets, consistent with antigen-driven responses.

The sample consisted of whole blood, taken in connection with sensitization to the hapten diphenylcyclopropenone (DPC). The sequence was obtained from a man aged 35 to 55 with alopecia areata. Some clones in this sample may be carry-over from other donors' samples. Recombination connected TRBV20-1 to TRBJ1-2, and TRBD1 matches 9 of the central bases. The CDR3 protein is CSATGDRDYGYTF. The DNA sequence is TGCAGTGCTACCGGGGACAGGGACTATGGCTACACCTTC.